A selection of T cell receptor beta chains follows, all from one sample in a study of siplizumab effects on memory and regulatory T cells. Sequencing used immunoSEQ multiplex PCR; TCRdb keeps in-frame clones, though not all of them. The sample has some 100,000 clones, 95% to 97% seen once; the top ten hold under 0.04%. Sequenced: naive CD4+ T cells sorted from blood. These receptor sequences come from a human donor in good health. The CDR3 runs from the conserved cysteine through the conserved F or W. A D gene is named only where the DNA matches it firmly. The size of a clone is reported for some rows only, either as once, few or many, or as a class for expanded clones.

TGTGCCAGTAGCGACCTACGGGGACCCAATCAGCCCCAGCATTTT	CASSDLRGPNQPQHF	15	TRBJ1-5	TRBV19	-	-
TGCGCCAGCAGCTTGGAAGGGCCGGCAGATACGCAGTATTTT	CASSLEGPADTQYF	14	TRBJ2-3	TRBV5-1	-	-
TGCGCCAGCAGCCAAGAGGGGGTAAGCTCCTACGAGCAGTACTTC	CASSQEGVSSYEQYF	15	TRBJ2-7	TRBV4-3	-	-
TGCGCCAGCAATCGGGGTGGGAACATGAACACTGAAGCTTTCTTT	CASNRGGNMNTEAFF	15	TRBJ1-1	TRBV5-1	-	-
TGCGCCAGCAGTGAGTATGGGGACTCAGAGCAGTTCTTC	CASSEYGDSEQFF	13	TRBJ2-1	TRBV10-1	-	-
TGCGCCAGCAGCTTGTTACGTCAGGGAAGTGGAAACACCATATATTTT	CASSLLRQGSGNTIYF	16	TRBJ1-3	TRBV5-1	-	-
TGTGCCAGCAGTCTCAGGGGGTTGAATTCACCCCTCCACTTT	CASSLRGLNSPLHF	14	TRBJ1-6	TRBV6-5	TRBD1	-
TGTGCCAGCTCACCGACAGGGAGGGAGCCCCAGCATTTT	CASSPTGREPQHF	13	TRBJ1-5	TRBV18	TRBD1	-
TGCAGTGCTAGTGACGGATATGGCTACACCTTC	CSASDGYGYTF	11	TRBJ1-2	TRBV20-1	-	-
TGTGCCAGCAGCTTAGACTGGAACAATGAGCAGTTCTTC	CASSLDWNNEQFF	13	TRBJ2-1	TRBV11-1	-	-
TGTGCCATCAGTGCGGATTCGGGACAGGGACCGATGGGGGAAAAACTGTTTTTT	CAISADSGQGPMGEKLFF	18	TRBJ1-4	TRBV10-3	TRBD1	-
TGTGCCAGCTCACCGGGAGGGGTCTATAGCAATCAGCCCCAGCATTTT	CASSPGGVYSNQPQHF	16	TRBJ1-5	TRBV18	-	-
TGTGCCAGCCGGGGGGCATCCTACGAGCAGTACTTC	CASRGASYEQYF	12	TRBJ2-7	TRBV5-8	-	-
TGTGCCACCAGCAGAGTAGGGGGGGCTAGCACAGATACGCAGTATTTT	CATSRVGGASTDTQYF	16	TRBJ2-3	TRBV15	-	once
TGTGCCAGCACCATTGCCCGGGGAGGAAACTATGGCTACACCTTC	CASTIARGGNYGYTF	15	TRBJ1-2	TRBV28	-	-
TGTGCCAGTAGCGACCGGGGGACAGGGGTCACTGAAGCTTTCTTT	CASSDRGTGVTEAFF	15	TRBJ1-1	TRBV19	TRBD1	-
TGTGCCAGCAGTTCCTATACTAGGGGCACCGGGGAGCTGTTTTTT	CASSSYTRGTGELFF	15	TRBJ2-2	TRBV27	-	-
TGTGCCAGCGGGAGTCGGGCTTTCTTT	CASGSRAFF	9	TRBJ1-1	TRBV21-1	-	-
TGTGCCAGCAGCTTAGGTCGAACCGGGACAGATACGCAGTATTTT	CASSLGRTGTDTQYF	15	TRBJ2-3	TRBV7-7	-	-
TGTGCCAGCAGTTTGCAGGATGTTAGCAATCAGCCCCAGCATTTT	CASSLQDVSNQPQHF	15	TRBJ1-5	TRBV28	-	-
TGTGCCATCAGTGATGGTCGGCAGGTTAACGGAAACACCATATATTTT	CAISDGRQVNGNTIYF	16	TRBJ1-3	TRBV10-3	-	-
TGTGCCAGCGTAGGACAGGGGCTGGCGCCCCTCCACTTT	CASVGQGLAPLHF	13	TRBJ1-6	TRBV21-1	-	-
TGTGCCTGGAGTGTAAGTCGGACGCCTGAAGCTTTCTTT	CAWSVSRTPEAFF	13	TRBJ1-1	TRBV30	-	-
TGTGCCAGCAGCTTGGAGGTGGACGAGCAGTACTTC	CASSLEVDEQYF	12	TRBJ2-7	TRBV5-4	-	-
TGTGCCAGCAGCTTGGGGCGTACATCCCCGTTCTACAATGAGCAGTTCTTC	CASSLGRTSPFYNEQFF	17	TRBJ2-1	TRBV5-5	-	-
TGTGCCAGCAGCCTGACACAGAACTATGGCTACACCTTC	CASSLTQNYGYTF	13	TRBJ1-2	TRBV7-2	-	-
TGTGCCAGCAGCTCCTGGACTAGCGGGGGTAATGAGCAGTTCTTC	CASSSWTSGGNEQFF	15	TRBJ2-1	TRBV7-6	TRBD2	once
TGTGCCAGCTCACCATCCCTCCCCAGATCTGGGGAGACCCAGTACTTC	CASSPSLPRSGETQYF	16	TRBJ2-5	TRBV18	-	-
TGTGCCAGTAGTATGTCCAGGGAAGGTCAGCCCCAGCATTTT	CASSMSREGQPQHF	14	TRBJ1-5	TRBV19	-	-
TGTGCCAGCAGTGTAACAGGGGGCTTCTACTACGAGCAGTACTTC	CASSVTGGFYYEQYF	15	TRBJ2-7	TRBV6-1	TRBD1	-
TGTGCCAGCAGTCTATCGGGGGCGAACACCGGGGAGCTGTTTTTT	CASSLSGANTGELFF	15	TRBJ2-2	TRBV27	-	-
TGTGCCAGCCACTCGGGGGGCGGCACAGATACGCAGTATTTT	CASHSGGGTDTQYF	14	TRBJ2-3	TRBV6-1	-	-
TGTGCCAGCAGTTCTGGGGGGGGGAACACCGGGGAGCTGTTTTTT	CASSSGGGNTGELFF	15	TRBJ2-2	TRBV6-6	TRBD2	once
TGCAGCGTTGACCCAGGACAGCTTTACTACGGCTACACCTTC	CSVDPGQLYYGYTF	14	TRBJ1-2	TRBV29-1	-	-
TGTGCCAGGGGAGGAGGGAGTACTGAAGCTTTCTTT	CARGGGSTEAFF	12	TRBJ1-1	TRBV6-7	-	-
TGCGCCAGCAGCCGGGGAAACTATGGCTACACCTTC	CASSRGNYGYTF	12	TRBJ1-2	TRBV5-1	-	-
TGTGCCAGCAGCTTCCGGGCCTTTCTAGGGCTGAACACTGAAGCTTTCTTT	CASSFRAFLGLNTEAFF	17	TRBJ1-1	TRBV11-2	-	-
TGTGCCAGCAGTCCCGACAGGGTGAATGGCTACACCTTC	CASSPDRVNGYTF	13	TRBJ1-2	TRBV6-5	TRBD1	-
TGTGCCAGCAGCGTAGGGGGGTGGGATCAGCCCCAGCATTTT	CASSVGGWDQPQHF	14	TRBJ1-5	TRBV9	-	-
TGTGCCAGCAGTTTAGGGACAGGGGGCTTAGGTTCACCCCTCCACTTT	CASSLGTGGLGSPLHF	16	TRBJ1-6	TRBV27	TRBD1	-